This TCR beta chain originates from a study of glioma-infiltrating T cells. Broader study findings: Tissue-blood divergence was below expectation in non-neoplastic patients, above in gliomas.

The V segment lost 2 bases and the J segment 4 bases; nucleotides outside the gene matches: 2. Germline V gene data show CDR1 as SGHVS and CDR2 as FQNEAQ. There are 16 residues in the CDR3. TCR alpha and beta CDR3 regions were amplified from RNA using iRepertoire nested multiplex PCR. Input was about 85-400 ng of tissue mRNA or PBMC total RNA. MiXCR was run by TCRdb on the multiplex PCR reads, yielding one entry per CDR3 protein. Of roughly 200,000 distinct CDR3 sequences listed, approximately 30% were seen once; the top ten hold around 20%. This clonotype has a count of ten or more. Its antigen is as yet unknown.

The V gene is TRBV7-8, the J gene TRBJ2-2, with 12 bases lining up with TRBD2. Sequenced material: glioma tissue, nonneoplastic brain tissue, or PBMCs (not recorded which). The clonotype originates from a human donor with low-grade glioma or glioblastoma, undergoing nonglioma brain surgery, or in good health (not recorded which). CDR3: CASSLRLAGATGELFF. The CDR3 coding sequence is TGTGCCAGCAGCTTACGACTAGCGGGAGCCACCGGGGAGCTGTTTTTT.